These 6 T cell receptor beta chains were all obtained from the same sample, sequenced in a study of T cells in Graves' hyperthyroidism and ophthalmopathy. TCR beta CDR3 regions were amplified from RNA. The TCR CDR3 was amplified in a first-round RT-PCR using the HTBI primer set. MiXCR was run by TCRdb on the multiplex PCR reads, yielding one entry per CDR3 protein. Of over 300,000 distinct CDR3 sequences listed, over 11% are singletons. The specimen sequenced was blood. The receptor set was obtained from a woman aged 55-75 years with Graves' hyperthyroidism.

This clonotype was counted ten times or more. The chain has TRBV11-3 and TRBJ2-1; TRBD2 might be the D (5 bases). This CDR3 region has 13 residues. CDR1 and CDR2 from the germline V gene are SGHNT and YENEEA. Trimming took off 6 bases at V and 7 bases at J, with 13 bases between the two ends. This CDR3 is CASRQTSENEQFF. The CDR3 region has the DNA TGTGCCAGCAGACAAACTAGTGAAAATGAGCAGTTCTTC.

V and J are TRBV5-1 and TRBJ1-3; D not resolved. Trimming shortened V by 5 bases and J by 0 bases, and 12 bases separated the two germline ends. The germline CDR1 and CDR2 sequences are SGHRS and YFSETQ. The CDR3 has 15 residues. CDR3 sequence reads: CASSWFGSSGNTIYF. CDR3 DNA sequence: TGCGCCAGCAGTTGGTTCGGGAGCTCTGGAAACACCATATATTTT.

In its sample, this clonotype was seen many times. The rearrangement joins TRBV13 to TRBJ2-5; D gene ambiguous. Germline CDR1 reads PRHDT; CDR2 reads FYEKMQ (reference sequence). Trimming stripped 5 bases from V and 1 base from J, with 11 bases between. This CDR3 region has 14 residues. Written as DNA, the CDR3 is TGTGCCAGCAGCGCCCGGGCACTCCAAGAGACCCAGTACTTC. Encoded protein: CASSARALQETQYF.

Ten or more counts support this clonotype. V usage is TRBV10-2 and J usage is TRBJ1-2; D not certain. Trimming took 4 bases from V and 0 from J, leaving 9 bases between them. The CDR3 is 14 amino acids. The germline V gene has CDR1 WSHSY and CDR2 SAAADI. CDR3 DNA: TGCGCCAGCAGTGGGATAGGGACTAACTATGGCTACACCTTC. Translated, it gives CASSGIGTNYGYTF.

This clonotype was seen ten or more times. The chain is built from TRBV7-8 and TRBJ1-4; D call uncertain. The CDR3 runs 12 residues. Looked up from germline, CDR1 is SGHVS and CDR2 is FQNEAQ. Trimming took 2 bases from V and 8 from J, leaving 6 bases between them. The CDR3 DNA reads TGTGCCAGCAGCTTAAATGGCGAAAAACTGTTTTTT. It is translated as CASSLNGEKLFF.

The rearrangement joins TRBV28 to TRBJ1-3; a weak D match, TRBD1 (5 bases). V lost 3 bases and J lost 3, with 12 bases in between. The CDR3 loop spans 15 amino acids. Germline CDR1 is MDHEN and CDR2 is SYDVKM. CDR3 amino acids: CASSFSTGFGNTIYF. The CDR3, as DNA: TGTGCCAGCAGTTTCTCAACAGGATTTGGAAACACCATATATTTT. Supplemented by reference TRBV28 and TRBJ1-3, the full variable domain reads DVKVTQSSRYLVKRTGEKVFLECVQDMDHENMFWYRQDPGLGLRLIYFSYDVKMKEKGDIPEGYSVSREKKERFSLILESASTNQTSMYLCASSFSTGFGNTIYFGEGSWLTVV.